The sequence of this TCR beta chain was determined in a study of Graves' ophthalmopathy and Graves' hyperthyroidism (dated by TCRdb to between 2018 and 2020). Regarding the complete study: Peripheral blood was collected at initial diagnosis, prior to any treatment. An independent validation cohort was composed of 18 to 20 hyperthyroidism patients and 17 patients who later progressed from hyperthyroidism to ophthalmopathy. To tell Graves' ophthalmopathy apart from Graves' hyperthyroidism, and to predict which patients would progress to ophthalmopathy, the study relied on TCR beta repertoire signatures. After sampling, hyperthyroidism patients received methimazole starting at 30 mg daily, and ophthalmopathy patients received high-dose intravenous methylprednisolone. T-cell repertoires of thyroid tissue and blood were compared in five or six hyperthyroidism patients. In total, around 140 blood samples were TCR-sequenced: fewer than 50 ophthalmopathy, 75 hyperthyroidism and roughly 17 hyperthyroidism-to-ophthalmopathy patients. A discovery set of 100 patients (approximately 45 ophthalmopathy, under 65 stable hyperthyroidism) was enrolled to explore V-J signatures distinguishing ophthalmopathy from hyperthyroidism.

What the research found in general, with its limitations: In cross-validation, the 13-signature model distinguished ophthalmopathy from stable hyperthyroidism with 85% to 90% sensitivity and about 84% specificity, and in the test set the corresponding values were roughly 80% and 76%. Sample size was not predetermined statistically, and investigators were not blinded to group allocation. Most expanded thyroid clonotypes with a frequency above 0.001 also appeared in blood, which suggests that blood repertoires may reflect the immune response in the thyroid. In validation, the model predicted ophthalmopathy progression with less than 71% sensitivity and roughly 72% specificity; roughly eleven predicted patients were CT-confirmed with GO in a median of roughly 6.8 months.

The ophthalmopathy patients had moderately to severely active disease, with a Clinical Activity Score of 3 or higher, a NOSPECS grade of 4 or higher, and a disease duration of less than 3 months. Patients with other autoimmune diseases, uncontrolled infections, pregnancy or lactation were excluded from the study. Diagnosis relied on clinical symptoms, serum thyroxine, TRAb, thyroid ultrasound and orbital computed tomography. PBMCs were isolated from approximately 10 ml of fresh peripheral blood by Ficoll-Paque density gradient centrifugation. Trizol reagent was used to extract the total RNA, and its quality was then checked on an Agilent 2100 Bioanalyzer. From its cysteine to its phenylalanine, the CDR3 spans 14 amino acids. Only CDR3 DNA is held: 42 bases, read in frame from base 1. CDR1 SGHVS and CDR2 FNYEAQ were looked up in the germline V gene. A note on this clonotype: This clone's antigen is unknown. Base qualities are not at hand, and no much larger clone is one base apart.

For repertoire sequencing, the TCR beta CDR3 regions were amplified from RNA transcripts. HTBI primers and the Qiagen OneStep RT-PCR kit were used in a first-round RT-PCR, which was followed by a second-round multiplex PCR, size selection and purification. Libraries were sequenced paired-end with 100 bp reads on an Illumina HiSeq2000. Per the source publication's procedure: Reads were processed with SOAPnuke, discarding reads with adapters, uncalled bases, mean Phred below 15, or no exact constant-primer or identifier match. COPE v1.2.5 was used to merge high-quality paired reads. Each unique nucleotide sequence was treated as a clonotype, and MiTCR v1.1 was used to align the clonotypes to the IMGT TRB V, D and J references. The analysis was limited to V-J combinations with a frequency above 0.0001, which together covered approximately 99% of the repertoires. For each V-J combination, a TCR clonal expansion and chaos score was defined as F50 clonal expansion divided by the chaos observed in the TCRdist matrix. Welch's t-statistics and random forest were used to narrow the features down to around 13 V-J combinations, which were then fed into a naive Bayes classifier. The similarity between thyroid and blood repertoires was quantified using the Morisita-Horn index. Clones were called with MiXCR by TCRdb after fastp trimmed the public reads at Q25, and only in-frame beta chains were retained. CDR3 protein duplicates are merged, each entry listing the most common genes and DNA. These V and J calls are TCRdb output, not the study's own analysis. The sample table holds about 48,000 distinct CDR3 sequences, of which 50% were seen once. Roughly 20% of the sample is taken by the ten largest.

The V gene is TRBV7-6 and the J gene is TRBJ1-5, with no confidently assigned D gene. This clonotype was sampled from an adult man with Graves' ophthalmopathy. Sample: peripheral blood. Here is the DNA: TGTGCAAAGCGGGCCGAGAATAGCAATCAGCCCCAGCATTTT. This translates into CAKRAENSNQPQHF.